The 13 T cell receptor beta chains in this list originate from one sample, sequenced in a study of blood T cell repertoires in COVID-19. Sequencing was performed with immunoSEQ multiplex PCR; in TCRdb, only in-frame clones are kept and a portion is missing. The sample has 200,000 to 250,000 clones; about 88% are singletons. The sequenced material came from peripheral blood. The origin of the receptors is a man aged 35 to 55 with active or convalescent COVID-19.

The CDR3 DNA reads TGTGCCTGGAGTGTACTCGGGACATCGCAGCCCCAGCATTTT. This sequence encodes CAWSVLGTSQPQHF. This chain connects TRBV30 to TRBJ1-5, with D maybe TRBD1 (6 bases). The CDR3 covers 14 residues. CDR1 and CDR2 from the germline V gene are GTSNPN and SVGIG (reference sequence). Trimming removed 0 bases at V and 7 bases at J, with 13 bases between. Supplemented by reference TRBV30 and TRBJ1-5, the full variable domain reads SQTIHQWPATLVQPVGSPLSLECTVEGTSNPNLYWYRQAAGRGLQLLFYSVGIGQISSEVPQNLSASRPQDRQFILSSKKLLLSDSGFYLCAWSVLGTSQPQHFGDGTRLSIL.

The CDR3 is CASSLVSVNQPQHF. CDR3 DNA sequence: TGTGCCAGCAGTTTAGTCTCAGTCAATCAGCCCCAGCATTTT. The chain combines TRBV28 with TRBJ1-5, with D uncertain. The germline gives CDR1 MDHEN, CDR2 SYDVKM. The CDR3 covers 14 residues. The germline V and J ends were trimmed by 2 bases and 3 bases, with 8 bases remaining between them.

The chain joins TRBV9 to TRBJ1-2; D not resolved. Germline CDR1 reads SGDLS; CDR2 reads YYNGEE. This CDR3 spans 13 amino acids. With 3 bases removed from V and 7 bases from J, the gap between germline ends came to 13 bases. CDR3 amino acids: CASSGSLFVGYTF. CDR3 nucleotides: TGTGCCAGCAGCGGTTCCCTCTTTGTTGGCTACACCTTC. The full variable domain, in which reference TRBV9 and TRBJ1-2 provide the parts outside the CDR3, is DSGVTQTPKHLITATGQRVTLRCSPRSGDLSVYWYQQSLDQGLQFLIQYYNGEERAKGNILERFSAQQFPDLHSELNLSSLELGDSALYFCASSGSLFVGYTFGSGTRLTVV.

This clone showed up just a few times. The V gene is TRBV6-5, the J gene TRBJ1-4; D may be TRBD1 (6 bases). Germline assignment: CDR1 MNHEY and CDR2 SVGAGI. With 6 bases removed from V and 8 bases from J, the gap between germline ends came to 13 bases. CDR3 size: 13 residues. The CDR3 nucleotides are TGTGCCAGCAGGACAGGCGCAAAGGAAAAACTGTTTTTT. This encodes CASRTGAKEKLFF.

The V gene is TRBV6-5, the J gene TRBJ1-1; 8 bases match TRBD1. V gave up 8 bases and J gave up 3 bases; unmatched junction bases: 2. Per the germline V gene, CDR1 is MNHEY and CDR2 is SVGAGI. The length of the CDR3 is 12 residues. CDR3 loop: CASGQGHTEAFF. The CDR3 nucleotides are TGTGCCAGCGGACAGGGACACACTGAAGCTTTCTTT.

The rearrangement uses TRBV9 and TRBJ1-3; D is undetermined. Trimming left V 0 bases short and J 0 bases short, with 10 bases between. The V gene's germline CDR1 is SGDLS and CDR2 YYNGEE. CDR3 length: 16 amino acids. CDR3 sequence: CASSVAPSDSGNTIYF. DNA of the CDR3: TGTGCCAGCAGCGTAGCTCCTTCAGACTCTGGAAACACCATATATTTT.

The rearrangement links TRBV3-1 (or the pseudogene TRBV3-2) to TRBJ2-7; 7 nucleotides agree with TRBD2. CDR1 LGHDT and CDR2 YNNKEL come from the germline V gene (reference sequence). The CDR3 spans 16 residues. Trimming cost V 1 base and J 0 bases; bases outside gene matches: 6. The CDR3 here is CASSQGSRGDSYEQYF. Here the CDR3 DNA reads TGTGCCAGCAGCCAAGGTTCACGGGGGGACTCCTACGAGCAGTACTTC.

The chain employs TRBV30 and TRBJ2-7; 10 bases align to TRBD2. Germline CDR1 GTSNPN, CDR2 SVGIG (reference sequence). V lost 2 bases, J lost 4 bases, and 11 bases stayed unmatched. The CDR3 extends over 16 amino acids. CDR3 loop: CAWSPTTSGSLYEQYF. In DNA form, the CDR3 reads TGTGCCTGGAGTCCGACGACTAGCGGGTCCCTTTACGAGCAGTACTTC.

This chain joins TRBV5-1 and TRBJ2-1; D remains unclear. Germline CDR1 and CDR2: SGHRS and YFSETQ. Trimming took off 4 bases at V and 4 bases at J, with 9 bases between the two ends. This CDR3 is 13 amino acids long. The chain's CDR3 is CASSLEAYNEQFF. Here the CDR3 DNA reads TGCGCCAGCAGCCTCGAGGCGTACAATGAGCAGTTCTTC.

V and J are TRBV5-6 and TRBJ2-1; 10 positions match TRBD1. Germline loops: CDR1 SGHDT, CDR2 YYEEEE. The CDR3 contains 16 residues. The ends lost 5 bases at V and 7 bases at J; junction bases unmatched: 12. The DNA of the CDR3 is TGTGCCAGCAGTTCCGACAGGGGGCGCCTGGTTAATGAGCAGTTCTTC. Protein: CASSSDRGRLVNEQFF.

This clone was counted between two and nine times. The rearrangement joins TRBV6-1 to TRBJ1-2, with TRBD1 matching 9 bases. Germline V lookup: CDR1 MNHNS, CDR2 SASEGT. This CDR3 has 16 amino acids. V lost 3 bases, J lost 8 bases, and 13 bases stayed unmatched. CDR3 coding DNA: TGTGCCAGCAGTGAGAATTCAGTCGGGACAGGGCGAGGCTACACCTTC. This translates into CASSENSVGTGRGYTF.

The chain carries TRBV6-2 or TRBV6-3 and TRBJ2-7, with 14 bases identical to TRBD2. The V gene end was trimmed by 6 bases and the J gene end by 6 bases; junction bases not matched to a gene: 13. This CDR3 spans 17 amino acids. The germline CDR1 and CDR2 sequences are MNHEY and SVGEGT. The CDR3 sequence: CASSPPGTSGSCCEQYF. In DNA form, the CDR3 reads TGTGCCAGCAGCCCTCCCGGGACTAGCGGGAGTTGCTGCGAGCAGTACTTC.

This rearrangement joins TRBV5-6 to TRBJ1-1, with 12 nucleotides matching TRBD1. Trimming removed 3 bases from V and 9 bases from J; junction bases left unmatched: 6. This CDR3 is 14 amino acids long. Germline CDR1 reads SGHDT; CDR2 reads YYEEEE. The CDR3 sequence is CASSWRGQGAKAFF. As DNA, the CDR3 is TGTGCCAGCAGCTGGAGGGGACAGGGGGCGAAAGCTTTCTTT. Full variable domain (rest looked up from reference TRBV5-6 and TRBJ1-1): DAGVTQSPTHLIKTRGQQVTLRCSPKSGHDTVSWYQQALGQGPQFIFQYYEEEERQRGNFPDRFSGHQFPNYSSELNVNALLLGDSALYLCASSWRGQGAKAFFGQGTRLTVV.